This section outlines one T cell receptor (beta chain) sequence together with its context. Its antigen is still unknown. The sample originates from a study of blood T cells in healthy people across ages. Study-level information: About one barcoded beta molecule per two T cells was captured by template switching. Study-wide results and caveats: The unknown donor CMV status may have confounded expanded clonotype changes. The lack of PBMC sorting stopped any conclusive naive versus antigen-experienced comparison.

The authors ran a second PCR of roughly 6 to 12 cycles using a sample-barcoded 5' primer and a J-beta primer mix. TCRdb redid the calling of the 5' RACE reads with MiXCR, one entry per CDR3 protein. The sample lists hundreds of thousands of distinct CDR3 sequences, about 61% seen once, with about a quarter in the top ten. The clonotype was recovered from a man aged 35 to 55 in good health. Sequenced: blood.

In DNA, the CDR3 is TGTGCCAGCAGCTTAGTATTGCGGAGTACCGACACAGATACGCAGTATTTT. Translation gives CASSLVLRSTDTDTQYF. This sequence joins TRBV4-2 and TRBJ2-3; D is uncertain. The germline V gene encodes CDR1 LGHNA and CDR2 YNFKEQ. V shed 5 bases and J shed 2 bases, with 20 bases lying between them. This CDR3 has 17 amino acids.